This T cell receptor (beta chain) is from a study of blood T cells in healthy people across ages (dated by TCRdb to the mid-2010s). Describing the broader study: Template switching captured roughly one uniquely barcoded TCR beta cDNA molecule per two T cells in model experiments. Age-related changes in TCR beta repertoire diversity were measured in the study by deep sequencing normalized with unique cDNA molecular identifiers. Donors were grouped into four age groups: young (average roughly 17 years), middle-aged (around 39), aged (roughly 67) and long-lived (about 90). Donors of different ages were randomly distributed across sequencing lanes to avoid experimental bias. The study analyzed two additional independent replicas of 1 million unique cDNA reads from the same blood draw for two donors, one aged 18 to 30 and one aged 80 or older.

The donors were 40 or so Caucasian individuals from Russia, aged 6 to 90 years, who were systemically healthy. Each donor gave around 9 milliliters of peripheral blood, collected into EDTA-treated Vacutainer tubes. Ficoll-Paque density-gradient centrifugation was used to isolate PBMCs, with at least 7 million per sample. Trizol reagent was used to extract total RNA from PBMCs, with at least 6 micrograms per sample. Naive CD45RAhigh/CD27high T cell percentages were measured by flow cytometry on a PBMC aliquot from every donor. The library relied on 5' RACE. Data came from an Illumina HiSeq 2500. The second PCR ran for roughly 7 to 12 cycles and used a J-beta primer mix along with a sample-barcoded 5' primer. Each TCR beta cDNA molecule received a unique molecular identifier from a template-switch 5' adaptor carrying 12 random nucleotides. Each sample yielded at least 2.5 million CDR3-containing paired-end reads. First-strand cDNA was synthesized from all RNA with the Mint cDNA synthesis kit, primed by a TRBC-specific oligonucleotide. All cDNA was treated with uracil-DNA glycosylase and then went through a first 18-cycle PCR with the universal primers M1SS and BC2_uni_R. On the study's bioinformatics: For normalization, 1 million high-quality reads were randomly selected from each sample, with every read carrying a distinct molecular identifier. Instead of being binned into consensus sequences, reads that shared molecular identifiers were thrown out. MiTCR, run with a Q25 quality threshold and the strictest error-elimination algorithm, handled CDR3 identification, clonotype clustering and error correction. A nonparametric unseen species model with Euler transformation was used to estimate lower-bound total TCR beta diversity. In-frame beta chains were kept once TCRdb had trimmed the public reads at Q25 with fastp and called clones with MiXCR. CDR3 protein sequences are deduplicated, and each keeps its most common genes and DNA. It is TCRdb's table, rather than the study itself, that gives the V and J calls and clone size. In this sample the table shows approximately 690,000 distinct CDR3 sequences, over 40% of which occur a single time. In total, the top ten clones hold around 32% of the sample.

The table lists this clonotype with a few counts. It has no known antigen specificity. It has no much larger one-base neighbor in the sample; base qualities were not kept. Paper-wide results and their limitations: Estimates of total diversity from one million sequenced T cells were regarded as lower bounds and underestimates. Since profiling was done on bulk unsorted PBMCs, naive and antigen-experienced compartments could not be conclusively compared. Observed TCR beta diversity per million T cells fell roughly linearly with age, and a significant reduction was already apparent by age roughly 40. There was a strong correlation between observed TCR beta diversity and the percentage of naive T cells measured by flow cytometry. Compared with the aged group, the long-lived group had more naive CD4+ T cells, fewer expanded clones and increased TCR diversity, a pattern suggesting age selection. Because the CMV infection status of the donors was unknown, age-related changes in expanded clonotypes may potentially have been confounded.

Inclusive of the bounding cysteine and phenylalanine, the CDR3 is 14 residues long. Left in the record is the CDR3 DNA by itself, 42 bases read in frame from the first base. Relative to germline, V is missing 3 bases and J is missing 9 bases, with 6 bases of the junction outside any gene match. Sequences KGHDR (CDR1) and SFDVKD (CDR2) are obtained from the germline V gene. The receptor chain draws on TRBV24-1 and TRBJ2-1; 8 bases in between match TRBD1. The sequenced material came from blood. The sequence derives from a man older than 75 in good health. The encoded CDR3 is CATSDPHRGSEQFF. The DNA is as follows: TGTGCCACCAGTGATCCACACAGGGGGAGTGAGCAGTTCTTC.